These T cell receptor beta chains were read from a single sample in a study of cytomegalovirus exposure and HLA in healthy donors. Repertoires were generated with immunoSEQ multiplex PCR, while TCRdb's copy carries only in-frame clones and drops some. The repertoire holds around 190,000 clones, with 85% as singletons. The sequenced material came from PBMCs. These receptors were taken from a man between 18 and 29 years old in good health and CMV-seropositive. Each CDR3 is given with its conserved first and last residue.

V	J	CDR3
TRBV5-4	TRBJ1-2	CASSQDQGVNYGYTF
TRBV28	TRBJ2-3	CASRGQGTDTQYF
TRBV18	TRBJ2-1	CASSPAGTSGTNEQFF
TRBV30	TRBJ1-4	CAWSVGATNEKLFF
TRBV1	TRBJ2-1	CTSSRTSGDNEQFF
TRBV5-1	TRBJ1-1	CASRAGTRTEAFF
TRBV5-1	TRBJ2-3	CASSLLQGADTQYF
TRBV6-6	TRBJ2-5	CASSYSDREVGTQYF
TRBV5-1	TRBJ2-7	CASSFQPGQVNEQYF
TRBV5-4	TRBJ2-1	CASSRTAGSARDEQFF
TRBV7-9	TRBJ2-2	CASSSLPGAQNTGELFF
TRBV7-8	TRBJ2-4	CASSLARGIAKNIQYF
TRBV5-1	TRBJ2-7	CASSPGGGEQYF
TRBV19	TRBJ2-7	CASSIRTGIYEQYF
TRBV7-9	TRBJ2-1	CASTWDFTGDNEQFF
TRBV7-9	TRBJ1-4	CASSHSADRAGEKLFF
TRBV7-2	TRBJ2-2	CASSSLQDRATGELFF
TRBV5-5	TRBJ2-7	CASSSPGTSGRAWYF
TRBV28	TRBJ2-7	CASSPGSSYEQYF
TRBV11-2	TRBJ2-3	CASSLVRLDTQYF
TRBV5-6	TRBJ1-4	CASSLVQGEELFF
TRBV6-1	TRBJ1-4	CASSPGTGGNEKLFF
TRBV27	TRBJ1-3	CASRRQTGNTIYF
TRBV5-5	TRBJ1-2	CASSPLGYGYTF
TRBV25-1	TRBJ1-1	CASTGRGFTEAFF
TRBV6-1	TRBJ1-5	CASSEGRMRNQPQHF
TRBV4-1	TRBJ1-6	CASSLVVTGEASPLHF
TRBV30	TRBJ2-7	CAWSGTGTSYEQYF
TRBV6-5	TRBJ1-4	CASRQGLRQEKLFF
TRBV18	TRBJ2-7	CASSPRAAYEQYF